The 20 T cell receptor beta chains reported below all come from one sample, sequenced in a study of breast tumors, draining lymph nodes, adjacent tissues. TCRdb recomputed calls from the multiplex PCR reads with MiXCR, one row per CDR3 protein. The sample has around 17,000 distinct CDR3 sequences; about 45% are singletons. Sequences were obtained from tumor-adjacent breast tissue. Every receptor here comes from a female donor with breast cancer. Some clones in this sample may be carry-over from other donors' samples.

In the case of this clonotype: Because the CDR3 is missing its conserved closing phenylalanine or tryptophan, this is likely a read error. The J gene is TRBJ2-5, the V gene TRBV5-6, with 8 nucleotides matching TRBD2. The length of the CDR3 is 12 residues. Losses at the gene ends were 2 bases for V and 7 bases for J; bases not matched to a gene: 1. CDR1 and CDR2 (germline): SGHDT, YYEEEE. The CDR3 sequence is CASSFGGGTQYY. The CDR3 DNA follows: TGTGCCAGCAGCTTCGGGGGGGGGACCCAGTACTAC.

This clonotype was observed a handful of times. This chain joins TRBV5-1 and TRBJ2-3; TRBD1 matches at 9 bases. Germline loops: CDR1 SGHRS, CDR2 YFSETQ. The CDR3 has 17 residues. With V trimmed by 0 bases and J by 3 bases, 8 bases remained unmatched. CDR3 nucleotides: TGCGCCAGCAGCTTGGCCCCCGGGACAGGGTGGACAGATACGCAGTATTTT. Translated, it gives CASSLAPGTGWTDTQYF.

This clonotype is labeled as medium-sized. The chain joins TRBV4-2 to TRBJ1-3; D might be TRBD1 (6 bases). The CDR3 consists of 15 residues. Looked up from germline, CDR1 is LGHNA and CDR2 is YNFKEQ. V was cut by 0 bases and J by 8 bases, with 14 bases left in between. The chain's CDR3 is CASSQDAGEGYTIYF. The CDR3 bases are TGTGCCAGCAGCCAAGATGCAGGGGAAGGATACACCATATATTTT.

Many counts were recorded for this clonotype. The CDR3 sequence is CASSATRTSGYPYNEQFF. Here the CDR3 DNA reads TGTGCCAGTAGTGCAACACGGACTAGCGGCTACCCCTACAATGAGCAGTTCTTC. The chain employs TRBV19 and TRBJ2-1; the match to TRBD2 covers 10 bases. Germline loops: CDR1 LNHDA, CDR2 SQIVND (reference sequence). The trim removed 5 bases at V and 2 bases at J, leaving 12 bases unmatched. The CDR3 extends over 18 amino acids.

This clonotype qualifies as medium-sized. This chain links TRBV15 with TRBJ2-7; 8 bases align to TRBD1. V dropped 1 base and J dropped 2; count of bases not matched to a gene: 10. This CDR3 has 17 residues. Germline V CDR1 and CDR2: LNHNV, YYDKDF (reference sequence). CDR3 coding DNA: TGTGCCACCAGCAGAGCGGGAGACAGGGGTGGGCCCTACGAGCAGTACTTC. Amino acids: CATSRAGDRGGPYEQYF.

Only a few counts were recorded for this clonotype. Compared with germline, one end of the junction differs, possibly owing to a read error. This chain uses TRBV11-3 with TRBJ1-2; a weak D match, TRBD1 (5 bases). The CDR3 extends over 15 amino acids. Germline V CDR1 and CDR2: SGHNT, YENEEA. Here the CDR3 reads CASSVRDSTNYGYAF. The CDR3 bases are TGTGCCAGCAGCGTACGGGACTCCACAAACTATGGCTACGCCTTC.

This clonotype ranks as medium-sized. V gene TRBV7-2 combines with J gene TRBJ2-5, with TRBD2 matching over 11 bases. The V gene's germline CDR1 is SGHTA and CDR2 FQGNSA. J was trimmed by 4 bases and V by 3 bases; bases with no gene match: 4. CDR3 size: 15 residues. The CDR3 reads CASSLGGLAGETQYF. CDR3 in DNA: TGTGCCAGCAGCTTGGGTGGACTAGCGGGAGAGACCCAGTACTTC.

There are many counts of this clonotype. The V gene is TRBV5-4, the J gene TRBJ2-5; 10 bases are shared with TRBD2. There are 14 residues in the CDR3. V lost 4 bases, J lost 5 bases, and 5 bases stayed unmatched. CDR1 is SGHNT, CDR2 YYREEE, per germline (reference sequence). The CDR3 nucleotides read TGTGCCAGCAGCCGTACTAGCGGGGACGAGACCCAGTACTTC. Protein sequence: CASSRTSGDETQYF.

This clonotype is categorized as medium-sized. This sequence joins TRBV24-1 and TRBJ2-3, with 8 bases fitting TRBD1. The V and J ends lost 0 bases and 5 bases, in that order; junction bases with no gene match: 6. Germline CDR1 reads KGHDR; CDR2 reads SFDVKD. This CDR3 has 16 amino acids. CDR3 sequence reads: CATSDLQGTGGDTQYF. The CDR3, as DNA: TGTGCCACCAGTGATTTGCAAGGAACAGGGGGAGATACGCAGTATTTT.

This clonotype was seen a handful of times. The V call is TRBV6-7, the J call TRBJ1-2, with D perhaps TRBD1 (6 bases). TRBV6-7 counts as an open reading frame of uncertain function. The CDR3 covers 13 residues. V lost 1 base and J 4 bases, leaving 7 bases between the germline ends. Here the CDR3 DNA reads TGTGCCAGCAGTTACTTGGGGGCCTATGGCTACACCTTC. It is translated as CASSYLGAYGYTF.

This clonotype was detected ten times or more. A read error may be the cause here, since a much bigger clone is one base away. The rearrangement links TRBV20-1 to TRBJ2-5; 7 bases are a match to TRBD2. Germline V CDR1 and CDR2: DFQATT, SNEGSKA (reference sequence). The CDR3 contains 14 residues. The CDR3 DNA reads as TGCAGTGCAGTTAGCGGGCCGTACCAAGCGACCCAGTACTTC. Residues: CSAVSGPYQATQYF.

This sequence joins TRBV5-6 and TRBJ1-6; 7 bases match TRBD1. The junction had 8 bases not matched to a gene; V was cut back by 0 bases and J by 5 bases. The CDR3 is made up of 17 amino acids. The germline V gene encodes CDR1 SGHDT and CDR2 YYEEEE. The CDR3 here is CASSLGGGQSNNSPLHF. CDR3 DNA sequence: TGTGCCAGCAGCTTGGGCGGGGGACAGTCAAATAATTCACCCCTCCACTTT.

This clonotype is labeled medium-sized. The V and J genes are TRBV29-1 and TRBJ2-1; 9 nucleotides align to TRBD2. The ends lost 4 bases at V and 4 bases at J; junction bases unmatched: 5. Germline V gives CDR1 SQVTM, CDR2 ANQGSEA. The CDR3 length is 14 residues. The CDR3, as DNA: TGCAGCGTTGGGCGGGAGGGCCTTTACAATGAGCAGTTCTTC. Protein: CSVGREGLYNEQFF.

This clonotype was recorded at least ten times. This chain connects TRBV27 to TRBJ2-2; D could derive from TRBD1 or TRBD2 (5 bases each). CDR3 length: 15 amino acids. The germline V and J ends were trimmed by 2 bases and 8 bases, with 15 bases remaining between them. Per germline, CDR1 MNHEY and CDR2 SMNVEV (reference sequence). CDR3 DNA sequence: TGTGCCAGCAGTTTACGCCAGGGAGATTGGGGGGAGCTGTTTTTT. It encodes CASSLRQGDWGELFF.

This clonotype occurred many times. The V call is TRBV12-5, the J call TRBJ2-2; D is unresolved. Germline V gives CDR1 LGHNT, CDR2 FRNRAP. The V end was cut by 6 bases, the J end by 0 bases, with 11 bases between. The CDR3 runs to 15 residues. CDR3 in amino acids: CASGSTATNTGELFF. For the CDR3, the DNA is TGTGCTAGTGGATCCACAGCAACGAACACCGGGGAGCTGTTTTTT. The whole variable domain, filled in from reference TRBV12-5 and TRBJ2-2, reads DARVTQTPRHKVTEMGQEVTMRCQPILGHNTVFWYRQTMMQGLELLAYFRNRAPLDDSGMPKDRFSAEMPDATLATLKIQPSEPRDSAVYFCASGSTATNTGELFFGEGSRLTVL.

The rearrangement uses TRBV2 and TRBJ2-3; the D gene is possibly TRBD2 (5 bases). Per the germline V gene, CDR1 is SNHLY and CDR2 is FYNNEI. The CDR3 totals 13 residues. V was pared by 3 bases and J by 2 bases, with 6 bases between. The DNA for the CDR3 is TGTGCCAGCAGTGAGGGAGCCACAGATACGCAGTATTTT. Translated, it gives CASSEGATDTQYF.

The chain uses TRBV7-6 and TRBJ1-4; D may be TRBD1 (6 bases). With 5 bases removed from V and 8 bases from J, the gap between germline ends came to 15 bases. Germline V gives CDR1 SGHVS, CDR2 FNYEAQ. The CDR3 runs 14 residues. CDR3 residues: CASSLDRTSEKLFF. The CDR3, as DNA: TGTGCCAGCAGCCTAGACAGGACTAGCGAAAAACTGTTTTTT.

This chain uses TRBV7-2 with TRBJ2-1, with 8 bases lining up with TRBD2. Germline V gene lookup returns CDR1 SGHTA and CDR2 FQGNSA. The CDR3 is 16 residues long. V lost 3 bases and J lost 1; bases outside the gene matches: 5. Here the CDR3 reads CASSFRGGRSYNEQFF. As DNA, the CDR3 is TGTGCCAGCAGCTTCCGCGGGGGGAGGTCCTACAATGAGCAGTTCTTC.

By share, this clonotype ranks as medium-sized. This chain's CDR3 is CASTPTQLLGEKLFF. The CDR3 DNA reads TGTGCCAGTACCCCAACACAGCTCCTTGGTGAAAAACTGTTTTTT. The genes are TRBV19 and TRBJ1-4; D ambiguous. V was pared by 7 bases and J by 7 bases, with 19 bases between. CDR3 length equals 15 residues. In germline, CDR1 is LNHDA, CDR2 SQIVND (reference sequence).

The CDR3 DNA reads TGTGCCAGCAGCCAGAGGGACAGGGGCCACGAGCAGTACTTC. Protein sequence: CASSQRDRGHEQYF. V and J are TRBV14 and TRBJ2-7; 10 bases are shared with TRBD1. V lost 3 bases, J lost 5 bases, and 4 bases stayed unmatched. The germline CDR1 and CDR2 sequences are SGHDN and FVKESK. This CDR3 region has 14 residues. Complete variable domain (other parts from reference TRBV14 and TRBJ2-7): EAGVTQFPSHSVIEKGQTVTLRCDPISGHDNLYWYRRVMGKEIKFLLHFVKESKQDESGMPNNRFLAERTGGTYSTLKVQPAELEDSGVYFCASSQRDRGHEQYFGPGTRLTVT.